The 2 T cell receptor beta chains below come from one sample, sequenced in a study of CD8 T cells in ankylosing spondylitis (dated by TCRdb to 2016 to 2017). Receptors were amplified or captured by 5' RACE. Sequencing was performed on an Illumina HiSeq 2500. TCRdb reprocessing: public reads trimmed at Q25 with fastp, clones called with MiXCR, in-frame beta chains kept. Identical CDR3 proteins give one entry, which carries the most common genes and DNA. The sample table shows tens of thousands of distinct CDR3 sequences, and about 27% are seen once. Around three fifths of the sample is in the top ten clones. Sequenced input: blood, either unsorted or a sorted T cell fraction (not recorded which). These receptors came from a male donor with ankylosing spondylitis or in good health (not recorded which).

This clonotype was seen only a few times. The chain recombines TRBV5-1 with TRBJ1-4; perhaps TRBD1 as D (5 bases). Trimming removed 0 bases from V and 3 bases from J, with 9 bases in between. CDR1 is SGHRS and CDR2 is YFSETQ in the germline V gene. The CDR3 totals 15 residues. CDR3 sequence reads: CASSLVREPNEKLFF. The CDR3 nucleotides read TGCGCCAGCAGCTTGGTCAGGGAACCTAATGAAAAACTGTTTTTT. Looking up the rest from reference TRBV5-1 and TRBJ1-4 gives the full variable domain: KAGVTQTPRYLIKTRGQQVTLSCSPISGHRSVSWYQQTPGQGLQFLFEYFSETQRNKGNFPGRFSGRQFSNSRSEMNVSTLELGDSALYLCASSLVREPNEKLFFGSGTQLSVL.

The chain combines TRBV19 with TRBJ1-4; D is perhaps TRBD1 (5 bases). The germline V gene has CDR1 LNHDA and CDR2 SQIVND (reference sequence). The CDR3 is made up of 15 amino acids. Trimming stripped 2 bases from V and 8 bases from J, with 15 bases between. The CDR3 is CASSIPRGIEEKLFF. The CDR3 bases are TGTGCCAGTAGTATACCCCGGGGCATTGAAGAAAAACTGTTTTTT.